This TCR beta chain was found in a study of Ad26.COV2.S vaccination and SARS-CoV-2 variants (dated by TCRdb to the early 2020s). In the study overall: The specificity and breadth of SARS-CoV-2-reactive T cell receptors after Ad26.COV2.S vaccination were assessed by TCRbeta repertoire sequencing. A total of 32 samples were included in the TCR-sequenced set, comprising approximately 20 Ad26.COV2.S vaccine recipients, 5 placebo recipients and 8 SARS-CoV-2 convalescent individuals.

Trimming takes 1 base from V and 2 bases from J, and the germline ends sit 3 bases apart. The CDR3 runs 13 residues from the cysteine to the phenylalanine. CDR3 DNA is the only sequence kept; it has 39 bases, read in frame from the first base. Overall results and qualifications from the work: Comparable non-spike TCR breadth was observed between vaccine and placebo recipients, consistent with only spike being contained in the vaccine. After vaccination, substantial breadth of spike-specific CD8+ and CD4+ T cell responses was reported. Spike-specific TCR breadth was higher in Ad26.COV2.S recipients than in placebo recipients (P = 0.0014). It was noted by the authors that total T cell responses may have been underestimated by the TCR breadth and depth analyses.

Reading the label with the study, this specimen's time point is: individuals recovered from natural SARS-CoV-2 infection. TCRbeta CDR3 regions were sequenced with the immunoSEQ Assay. After extraction, genomic DNA underwent amplification by bias-controlled multiplex PCR, followed by high-throughput sequencing. Turning to the authors' computational methods: Collapsing and filtering of sequences were performed to quantify the absolute abundance of each unique TCRbeta CDR3 region. T cell fraction was estimated by normalization of TCRbeta template counts to usable DNA, with usable DNA being measured through amplification of reference genes present in all nucleated cells. Repertoire TCRs were annotated as SARS-CoV-2-specific when V gene, CDR3 amino acid sequence and J gene were exactly matched to a known reactive TCR set. The reference SARS-CoV-2 TCR set was derived from MIRA and filtered for enrichment in COVID-19-positive ImmuneCODE repertoires, a step that removed public or cross-reactive TCRs. Based on the MIRA antigens, annotated TCRs were further analysed at the level of specific ORF or position within ORF. Breadth was defined as annotated unique rearrangements over total unique productive rearrangements; depth was the summed frequency of those rearrangements. TCR breadth was compared between groups using two-sided Wilcoxon rank-sum tests. Sourced from immuneACCESS, this table was stored by TCRdb with only in-frame sequences that have V and J called. A share of the clones is absent; for the studies checked, an unresolved V gene accounts for under half, and the remainder has no known explanation. V and J calls plus clone size are reproduced from that table; the DNA served to infer D and trimming. For this sample there are over 85,000 clones; less than 85% appear just once. The ten largest clones capture about a sixth of the sample.

About this clone itself: Its antigen is currently not known. No per-base quality is available; no much larger clone lies one base away. The sample has other DNA sequences that encode this CDR3 too.

Recombination joined TRBV12-3 or TRBV12-4 with TRBJ1-5; confidence is insufficient to name the D gene. The specimen was peripheral blood, collected after recovery from COVID-19. The TCR comes from a human donor who had recovered from COVID-19. The CDR3 is CASSLVGNQPQHF. The DNA sequence is as follows: TGTGCCAGCAGTTTAGTTGGCAATCAGCCCCAGCATTTT.